This T cell receptor beta chain derives from a study of cytotoxic CD8 clonotypes in ibrutinib-treated CLL. Only in-frame clones appear in the TCRdb table, and some are missing; sequencing was by immunoSEQ multiplex PCR. Of tens of thousands of clones detected, roughly two thirds appear once; the ten largest clones hold over 10%. The CDR3 spans 17 residues. The V segment lost 1 base and the J segment 0 bases; nucleotides outside the gene matches: 3. Germline assignment: CDR1 SNHLY and CDR2 FYNNEI. The receptor comes from a human donor with chronic lymphocytic leukemia. The V call is TRBV2, the J call TRBJ2-3, with TRBD2 matching over 11 bases. The sample here was PBMCs, taken after 12 months of ibrutinib treatment. The CDR3 loop reads CASSEGLAGSSTDTQYF. CDR3 bases: TGTGCCAGCAGTGAAGGACTAGCGGGGTCTAGCACAGATACGCAGTATTTT.